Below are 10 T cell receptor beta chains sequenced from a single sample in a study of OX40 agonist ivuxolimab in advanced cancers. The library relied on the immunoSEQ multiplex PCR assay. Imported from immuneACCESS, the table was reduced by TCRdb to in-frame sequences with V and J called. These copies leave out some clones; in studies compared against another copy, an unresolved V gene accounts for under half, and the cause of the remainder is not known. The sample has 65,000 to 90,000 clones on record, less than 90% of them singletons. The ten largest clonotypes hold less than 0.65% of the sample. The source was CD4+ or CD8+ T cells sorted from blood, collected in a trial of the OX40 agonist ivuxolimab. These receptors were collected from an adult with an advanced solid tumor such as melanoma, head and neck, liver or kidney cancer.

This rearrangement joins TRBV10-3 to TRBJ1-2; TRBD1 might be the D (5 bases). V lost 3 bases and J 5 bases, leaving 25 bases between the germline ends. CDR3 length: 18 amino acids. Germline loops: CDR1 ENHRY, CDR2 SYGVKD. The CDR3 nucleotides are TGTGCCATCAGTGAACCTGAAAAGGGGACGGGGACGGCATATGGCTACACCTTC. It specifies CAISEPEKGTGTAYGYTF.

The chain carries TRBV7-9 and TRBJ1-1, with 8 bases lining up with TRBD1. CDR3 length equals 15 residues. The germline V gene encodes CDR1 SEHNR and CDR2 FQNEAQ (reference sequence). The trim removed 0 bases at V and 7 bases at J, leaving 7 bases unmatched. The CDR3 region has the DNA TGTGCCAGCAGCTTAGCCTCCGGGACAGGAAGTGAAGCTTTCTTT. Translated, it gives CASSLASGTGSEAFF.

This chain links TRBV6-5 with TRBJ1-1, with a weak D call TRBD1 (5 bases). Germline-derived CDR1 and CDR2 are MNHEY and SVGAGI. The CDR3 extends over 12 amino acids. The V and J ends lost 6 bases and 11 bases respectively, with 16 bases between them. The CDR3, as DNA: TGTGCCAGCAGCCCAGGGCGCGCCCGGGCTTTCTTT. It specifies CASSPGRARAFF.

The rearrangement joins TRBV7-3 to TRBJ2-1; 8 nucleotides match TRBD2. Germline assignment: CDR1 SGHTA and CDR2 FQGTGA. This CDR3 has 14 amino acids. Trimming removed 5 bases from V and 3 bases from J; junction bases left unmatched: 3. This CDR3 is CASSKTSDYNEQFF. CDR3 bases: TGTGCCAGCAGCAAGACTAGCGACTACAATGAGCAGTTCTTC.

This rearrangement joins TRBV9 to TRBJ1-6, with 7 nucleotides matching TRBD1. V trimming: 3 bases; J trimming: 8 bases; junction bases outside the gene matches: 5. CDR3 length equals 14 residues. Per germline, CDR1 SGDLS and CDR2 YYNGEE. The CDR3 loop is CASSGQGADSPLHF. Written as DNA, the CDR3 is TGTGCCAGCAGCGGACAGGGAGCGGATTCACCCCTCCACTTT. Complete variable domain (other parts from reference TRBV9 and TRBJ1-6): DSGVTQTPKHLITATGQRVTLRCSPRSGDLSVYWYQQSLDQGLQFLIQYYNGEERAKGNILERFSAQQFPDLHSELNLSSLELGDSALYFCASSGQGADSPLHFGNGTRLTVT.

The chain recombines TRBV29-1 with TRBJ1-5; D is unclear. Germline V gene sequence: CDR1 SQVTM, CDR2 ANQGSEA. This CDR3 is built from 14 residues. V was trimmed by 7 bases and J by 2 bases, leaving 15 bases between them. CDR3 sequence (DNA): TGCAGCGCCACCGCCGGGGTTGGCAATCAGCCCCAGCATTTT. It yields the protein CSATAGVGNQPQHF. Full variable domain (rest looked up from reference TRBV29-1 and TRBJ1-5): SAVISQKPSRDICQRGTSLTIQCQVDSQVTMMFWYRQQPGQSLTLIATANQGSEATYESGFVIDKFPISRPNLTFSTLTVSNMSPEDSSIYLCSATAGVGNQPQHFGDGTRLSIL.

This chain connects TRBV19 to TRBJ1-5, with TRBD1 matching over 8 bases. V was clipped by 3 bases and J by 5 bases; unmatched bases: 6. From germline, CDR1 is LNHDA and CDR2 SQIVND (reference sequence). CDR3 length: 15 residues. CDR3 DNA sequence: TGTGCCAGTAGTATTTTGGGCAGGGGGCATCAGCCCCAGCATTTT. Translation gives CASSILGRGHQPQHF.

The CDR3 nucleotides are TGTGCCAGCAGTCGGATCGGGACAGGGGGCTATGGCTACACCTTC. As protein: CASSRIGTGGYGYTF. The gene calls are TRBV25-1 and TRBJ1-2, with 11 bases matching TRBD1. Germline CDR1 MGHDK, CDR2 SYGVNS. This CDR3 spans 15 amino acids. The ends lost 5 bases at V and 4 bases at J; junction bases unmatched: 6.

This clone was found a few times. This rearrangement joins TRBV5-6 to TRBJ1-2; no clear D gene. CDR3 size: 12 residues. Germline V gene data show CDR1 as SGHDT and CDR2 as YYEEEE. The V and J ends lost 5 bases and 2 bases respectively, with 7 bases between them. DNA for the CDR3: TGTGCCAGCAGTCGGGAAAACTATGGCTACACCTTC. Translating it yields CASSRENYGYTF.

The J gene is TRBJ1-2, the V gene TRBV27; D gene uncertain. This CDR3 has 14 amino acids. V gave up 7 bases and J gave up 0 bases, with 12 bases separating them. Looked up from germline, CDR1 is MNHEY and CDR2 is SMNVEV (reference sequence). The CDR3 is CASTSVVANYGYTF. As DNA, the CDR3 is TGTGCCAGCACCTCGGTTGTAGCTAACTATGGCTACACCTTC.